The 23 T cell receptor beta chains below were found in one sample sequenced in a study of Ad26.COV2.S vaccination and SARS-CoV-2 variants. The treatment here: some 19 received Ad26.COV2.S at low or high dose, single or two shots; 5 received placebo; per-sample allocation not given. Samples were taken on day 63 after the first vaccine or placebo injection. Data came from immunoSEQ multiplex PCR; TCRdb stores just in-frame clones and leaves some out. Found here are some 480,000 clones, roughly 87% of them singletons; the top ten hold roughly 13%. The sample was peripheral blood, taken in a trial of Ad26.COV2.S vaccine versus placebo. The source of these receptors is a person between 18 and 60 years old who received the Ad26.COV2.S COVID-19 vaccine or a placebo.

V gene TRBV14 combines with J gene TRBJ2-1; D is ambiguous. The germline V gene has CDR1 SGHDN and CDR2 FVKESK. This CDR3 has 15 amino acids. V was pared by 0 bases and J by 4 bases, with 10 bases between. The CDR3: CASSQEVALYNEQFF. In DNA, the CDR3 is TGTGCCAGCAGCCAAGAGGTCGCTCTTTACAATGAGCAGTTCTTC.

The chain uses TRBV27 and TRBJ2-7; TRBD2 agrees at 12 bases. The CDR3 is 15 residues long. Trimming at V came to 7 bases and at J to 7 bases, leaving 11 bases not matched to a gene. Germline assignment: CDR1 MNHEY and CDR2 SMNVEV (reference sequence). For the CDR3, the DNA is TGTGCCAGCAACCAGCTAGCGGGAGGGGCCGGGGAGCAGTACTTC. It yields the protein CASNQLAGGAGEQYF.

This rearrangement joins TRBV11-3 to TRBJ2-1, with D tentatively TRBD2 (6 bases). V was pared by 4 bases and J by 0 bases, with 10 bases between. Germline V gives CDR1 SGHNT, CDR2 YENEEA. This CDR3 has 15 residues. For the CDR3, the DNA is TGTGCCAGCAGCTATGGACTAAGCTCCTACAATGAGCAGTTCTTC. This translates into CASSYGLSSYNEQFF.

The rearrangement links TRBV24-1 to TRBJ2-1, with D possibly matching TRBD1 (6 bases). Germline V gene data show CDR1 as KGHDR and CDR2 as SFDVKD. With 8 bases removed from V and 2 bases from J, the gap between germline ends came to 15 bases. The CDR3 is 15 residues long. CDR3 region: CATMTTGRTYNEQFF. The CDR3 DNA follows: TGTGCCACCATGACAACAGGGCGGACCTACAATGAGCAGTTCTTC.

The CDR3 DNA reads as TGTGCCAGCAGTCTTGAGGCATTCAGCAATCAGCCCCAGCATTTT. Translated: CASSLEAFSNQPQHF. The genes are TRBV27 and TRBJ1-5; D uncertain. Germline lookup yields CDR1 MNHEY and CDR2 SMNVEV (reference sequence). V was trimmed by 5 bases and J by 1 base, leaving 12 bases between them. The CDR3 contains 15 residues.

This sequence joins TRBV19 and TRBJ2-3; D gene ambiguous. The ends were cut back, 3 bases at V and 1 base at J, with 11 bases in the middle. The CDR3 has 15 amino acids. Germline CDR1 reads LNHDA; CDR2 reads SQIVND (reference sequence). The CDR3 DNA reads TGTGCCAGTAGTATCTTCTTGGCGGGCACAGATACGCAGTATTTT. Protein: CASSIFLAGTDTQYF. Supplemented by reference TRBV19 and TRBJ2-3, the full variable domain reads DGGITQSPKYLFRKEGQNVTLSCEQNLNHDAMYWYRQDPGQGLRLIYYSQIVNDFQKGDIAEGYSVSREKKESFPLTVTSAQKNPTAFYLCASSIFLAGTDTQYFGPGTRLTVL.

This sequence joins TRBV5-4 and TRBJ2-7; 10 bases are a match to TRBD1. The CDR3 is made up of 15 amino acids. V lost 0 bases, J lost 2 bases, and 2 bases stayed unmatched. Germline loops: CDR1 SGHNT, CDR2 YYREEE (reference sequence). CDR3 coding DNA: TGTGCCAGCAGCTTGGGGGGGACAGGGGCCTACGAGCAGTACTTC. This encodes CASSLGGTGAYEQYF.

This chain links TRBV11-2 with TRBJ2-1; TRBD1 aligns across 7 bases. Unmatched junction bases numbered 1, after V lost 2 bases and J lost 3 bases. The CDR3 has 14 amino acids. Germline CDR1 and CDR2: SGHAT and FQNNGV. The CDR3 is CASSLRDSYNEQFF. The CDR3 region has the DNA TGTGCCAGCAGCTTAAGGGACAGCTACAATGAGCAGTTCTTC. The whole variable domain, remainder taken from reference TRBV11-2 and TRBJ2-1, is EAGVAQSPRYKIIEKRQSVAFWCNPISGHATLYWYQQILGQGPKLLIQFQNNGVVDDSQLPKDRFSAERLKGVDSTLKIQPAKLEDSAVYLCASSLRDSYNEQFFGPGTRLTVL.

The chain employs TRBV9 and TRBJ2-3, with TRBD2 matching 7 bases. V lost 4 bases to trimming and J lost 2 bases; unmatched junction nucleotides: 4. The CDR3 sequence is 14 residues long. From germline, CDR1 is SGDLS and CDR2 YYNGEE. The CDR3 protein is CASSPGGFTDTQYF. The CDR3 nucleotides read TGTGCCAGCAGCCCCGGGGGGTTCACAGATACGCAGTATTTT.

The chain is built from TRBV13 and TRBJ2-7; TRBD2 matches 12 bases. The ends lost 0 bases at V and 2 bases at J; junction bases unmatched: 8. Germline CDR1 reads PRHDT; CDR2 reads FYEKMQ (reference sequence). The CDR3 extends over 18 amino acids. DNA of the CDR3: TGTGCCAGCAGCTTAGGTTCTAGCGGGAGGGTATGGGCCTACGAGCAGTACTTC. Protein: CASSLGSSGRVWAYEQYF.

This clone was counted only a few times. The chain has TRBV30 and TRBJ1-5; D may be TRBD1 (5 bases). The V gene's germline CDR1 is GTSNPN and CDR2 SVGIG (reference sequence). There are 12 residues in the CDR3. The germline V and J ends were trimmed by 2 bases and 9 bases, with 11 bases remaining between them. Written as DNA, the CDR3 is TGTGCCTGGAGTTCCTCAGGGAGGCCCCAGCATTTT. Amino acid sequence: CAWSSSGRPQHF.

The J gene is TRBJ1-6, the V gene TRBV28, with D perhaps TRBD1 (5 bases). The CDR3 length is 14 residues. CDR1 is MDHEN and CDR2 is SYDVKM in the germline V gene. With 2 bases removed from V and 8 bases from J, the gap between germline ends came to 10 bases. CDR3 sequence: CASSLTGTYSPLHF. The DNA of the CDR3 is TGTGCCAGCAGTTTAACCGGGACGTATTCACCCCTCCACTTT.

The sample holds a few counts of this clone. This chain links TRBV11-3 with TRBJ2-5; 11 nucleotides match TRBD2. The junction had 7 bases not matched to a gene; V was cut back by 5 bases and J by 5 bases. Per the germline V gene, CDR1 is SGHNT and CDR2 is YENEEA. This CDR3 region has 15 residues. CDR3 region: CASSGGTSGEETQYF. CDR3 bases: TGTGCCAGCAGCGGCGGGACTAGCGGCGAGGAGACCCAGTACTTC. Full variable domain (remainder filled in from reference TRBV11-3 and TRBJ2-5): EAGVVQSPRYKIIEKKQPVAFWCNPISGHNTLYWYLQNLGQGPELLIRYENEEAVDDSQLPKDRFSAERLKGVDSTLKIQPAELGDSAVYLCASSGGTSGEETQYFGPGTRLLVL.

This chain uses TRBV24-1 with TRBJ2-2; unclear D gene. The V end lost 0 bases, the J end lost 2 bases, and 9 bases lay between the germline ends. This CDR3 is built from 16 residues. The V gene's germline CDR1 is KGHDR and CDR2 SFDVKD. The CDR3 loop is CATSDLATINTGELFF. As DNA, the CDR3 is TGTGCCACCAGTGATTTGGCCACGATCAACACCGGGGAGCTGTTTTTT.

The sample holds one count of this clone. The CDR3: CASSLRQGTAYGYTF. The CDR3 DNA sequence: TGTGCCAGCAGCCTACGACAGGGGACCGCCTATGGCTACACCTTC. V usage is TRBV9 and J usage is TRBJ1-2, with 8 nucleotides matching TRBD1. The germline V gene encodes CDR1 SGDLS and CDR2 YYNGEE. The V gene end was trimmed by 4 bases and the J gene end by 4 bases; junction bases not matched to a gene: 9. The CDR3 sequence is 15 residues long. The full variable domain, its missing parts supplied by reference TRBV9 and TRBJ1-2, is DSGVTQTPKHLITATGQRVTLRCSPRSGDLSVYWYQQSLDQGLQFLIQYYNGEERAKGNILERFSAQQFPDLHSELNLSSLELGDSALYFCASSLRQGTAYGYTFGSGTRLTVV.

V is TRBV19 and J is TRBJ2-7; the D is unclear. The CDR3 has 16 residues. Germline V gene data show CDR1 as LNHDA and CDR2 as SQIVND (reference sequence). V dropped 5 bases and J dropped 5 bases, with 22 bases sitting between them. CDR3 in DNA: TGTGCCAGTAGTCCAAGGACCCCCCAAATCACGGACGAGCAGTACTTC. This translates into CASSPRTPQITDEQYF.

This clone showed up just once. CDR3 in amino acids: CASSLDDSKLFF. The CDR3 region has the DNA TGTGCCAGCAGCCTAGACGACAGTAAACTGTTTTTT. V and J are TRBV6-2 or TRBV6-3 and TRBJ1-4, with D perhaps TRBD1 (5 bases). The length of the CDR3 is 12 residues. Germline V lookup: CDR1 MNHEY, CDR2 SVGEGT. V was trimmed by 6 bases and J by 11 bases, leaving 13 bases between them.

Concerning this clone: The sample holds other DNA sequences that translate to the same CDR3. The chain has TRBV12-3 or TRBV12-4 and TRBJ1-1, with unresolved D. V was pared by 3 bases and J by 1 base, with 6 bases between. There are 13 residues in the CDR3. The CDR3 sequence is CASSLGGNTEAFF. The CDR3 bases are TGTGCCAGCAGTTTGGGCGGGAACACTGAAGCTTTCTTT.

The chain carries TRBV5-6 and TRBJ1-1, with TRBD1 matching 7 bases. The CDR3 loop spans 12 amino acids. Trimming took 4 bases from V and 10 from J; bases not matched to a gene: 7. Germline V CDR1 and CDR2: SGHDT, YYEEEE. The CDR3, as DNA: TGTGCCAGCAGCATAGGGGGCATGGGAGCTTTCTTT. As protein: CASSIGGMGAFF.

This clone appeared once. The chain carries TRBV5-6 and TRBJ2-7, with 9 bases that match TRBD2. Germline V lookup: CDR1 SGHDT, CDR2 YYEEEE. V lost 0 bases to trimming and J lost 3 bases; unmatched junction nucleotides: 7. This CDR3 has 16 amino acids. The CDR3 nucleotides are TGTGCCAGCAGCTTGGCTCGCGGGAGGGTGAACTACGAGCAGTACTTC. Translation: CASSLARGRVNYEQYF.

There are many counts of this clone. This chain uses TRBV18 with TRBJ2-2, with D possibly matching TRBD1 (6 bases). The CDR3 loop spans 16 amino acids. Germline CDR1 and CDR2: KGHSH and LQKENI. Trimming pared 3 bases from V and 4 bases from J, leaving 15 bases between. This chain's CDR3 is CASSPGRPGATGELFF. As DNA, the CDR3 is TGTGCCAGCTCACCCGGGCGTCCAGGGGCCACCGGGGAGCTGTTTTTT.

The rearrangement uses TRBV7-9 and TRBJ2-4; D gene uncertain. The germline CDR1 and CDR2 sequences are SEHNR and FQNEAQ (reference sequence). CDR3 size: 15 residues. V was shortened by 3 bases and J by 0 bases, with 9 bases between the two germline ends. CDR3 bases: TGTGCCAGCAGCTTGAGGACCTTAGCCAAAAACATTCAGTACTTC. It codes for CASSLRTLAKNIQYF.

The chain combines TRBV19 with TRBJ2-7; TRBD1 matches 9 bases. The CDR3 loop spans 15 amino acids. CDR1 and CDR2 from the germline V gene are LNHDA and SQIVND (reference sequence). V shed 5 bases, J shed 1 base, and the junction held 6 bases outside the gene matches. The CDR3 DNA sequence: TGTGCCAGTAGTTCAGGGACAGGGAATTCCTACGAGCAGTACTTC. Protein product: CASSSGTGNSYEQYF.